The following is a T cell receptor beta chain sequence with its context. Its matching antigen is unknown. This record comes from a study of OX40 agonist ivuxolimab in advanced cancers. Study-wide context: A partial response was reached by three patients: one with hepatocellular carcinoma and two with cutaneous melanoma. The study, taken as a whole, reports: In a subset of nonresponders, normalized T-cell clonal expansion was also low. Compared with others, partial responders at 0.1-3.0 mg/kg displayed clonal expansion among the lowest.

Trimming took 5 bases from V and 1 from J, leaving 9 bases between them. CDR3 length equals 14 residues. CDR1 and CDR2 from the germline V gene are SGHVS and FNYEAQ. Data came from immunoSEQ multiplex PCR; TCRdb stores just in-frame clones and leaves some out. Among around 66,000 clones, 80% to 85% were seen once, and the ten largest hold roughly 6.2%. Blood sampling was done at baseline, cycle 4 day 1, and cycle 7 day 1. This receptor was obtained from an adult with an advanced solid tumor such as melanoma, head and neck, liver or kidney cancer. V and J are TRBV7-6 and TRBJ2-4; D gene uncertain. The specimen was CD4+ or CD8+ T cells sorted from blood, collected in a trial of the OX40 agonist ivuxolimab. In nucleotides, the CDR3 is TGTGCCAGCAGCCACGGCGGTGCCAAAAACATTCAGTACTTC. This codes for CASSHGGAKNIQYF. The whole variable domain, remainder taken from reference TRBV7-6 and TRBJ2-4, is GAGVSQSPRYKVTKRGQDVALRCDPISGHVSLYWYRQALGQGPEFLTYFNYEAQQDKSGLPNDRFSAERPEGSISTLTIQRTEQRDSAMYRCASSHGGAKNIQYFGAGTRLSVL.